Listed here are 24 T cell receptor beta chains from one sample, sequenced in a study of CD8+ T cells in alopecia areata. The sequencing template was cDNA reverse transcribed from extracted RNA. Libraries were prepared by immunoSEQ multiplex PCR; TCRdb keeps only in-frame clonotypes and omits some of them. The data show 110,000 or so clones, with roughly two fifths seen just once and 3% to 3.5% held by the top ten. Material for sequencing was CD4+ T cells sorted from blood. These receptor sequences come from a human donor with alopecia areata.

This clone was seen a few times. This sample includes further DNA sequences coding for the same CDR3. This chain links TRBV7-9 with TRBJ2-1; the D is unclear. Trimming took off 1 base at V and 2 bases at J, with 3 bases between the two ends. The CDR3 spans 13 residues. Germline CDR1 reads SEHNR; CDR2 reads FQNEAQ (reference sequence). The CDR3 loop reads CASSLGTYNEQFF. The CDR3 DNA reads as TGTGCCAGCAGCTTAGGGACCTACAATGAGCAGTTCTTC.

The chain combines TRBV29-1 with TRBJ2-7, with TRBD2 matching over 8 bases. The CDR3 extends over 14 amino acids. Germline loops: CDR1 SQVTM, CDR2 ANQGSEA. Trimming cost V 1 base and J 1 base; bases outside gene matches: 3. CDR3: CSVEGTGGSYEQYF. Written as DNA, the CDR3 is TGCAGCGTTGAAGGGACGGGGGGGTCCTACGAGCAGTACTTC.

In this sample, this clone turned up many times. The chain's CDR3 is CASSTPGRVYEQYF. The DNA for the CDR3 is TGTGCCAGCAGTACCCCGGGACGGGTCTACGAGCAGTACTTC. This chain connects TRBV28 to TRBJ2-7, with D tentatively TRBD1 or TRBD2 (5 bases each). With 5 bases removed from V and 3 bases from J, the gap between germline ends came to 14 bases. There are 14 residues in the CDR3. The V gene's germline CDR1 is MDHEN and CDR2 SYDVKM.

The J gene is TRBJ2-3, the V gene TRBV27; 7 nucleotides agree with TRBD2. CDR3 length: 16 residues. Germline assignment: CDR1 MNHEY and CDR2 SMNVEV (reference sequence). V dropped 4 bases and J dropped 6; count of bases not matched to a gene: 13. The CDR3 coding sequence is TGTGCCAGCAGTTCAGCGGGACTCCCCATTGATGATACGCAGTATTTT. Protein: CASSSAGLPIDDTQYF.

The chain recombines TRBV18 with TRBJ1-6; D unclear. The germline V and J ends were trimmed by 6 bases and 6 bases, with 6 bases remaining between them. In germline, CDR1 is KGHSH, CDR2 LQKENI. CDR3 length equals 12 residues. The CDR3 sequence: CASSLANSPLHF. CDR3 sequence (DNA): TGTGCCAGCTCGCTGGCTAATTCACCCCTCCACTTT.

The rearrangement links TRBV7-9 to TRBJ2-7, with 7 bases lining up with TRBD1. The CDR3 is 16 amino acids. J lost 6 bases, V lost 1 base, and 12 bases had no gene match. CDR1 SEHNR and CDR2 FQNEAQ come from the germline V gene (reference sequence). CDR3 in DNA: TGTGCCAGCAGCTTAGGTACCGGGACAGCCTTCGTCGAGCAGTACTTC. Translating gives CASSLGTGTAFVEQYF.

This clone was detected only a few times. J is TRBJ1-1 and V is TRBV18; possible D gene TRBD1, 6 bases. V lost 2 bases, J lost 8 bases, and 9 bases lay in between. CDR1 KGHSH and CDR2 LQKENI come from the germline V gene. This CDR3 comprises 12 residues. CDR3 amino acids: CASSPDRTEAFF. The CDR3 nucleotides are TGTGCCAGCTCACCAGACAGGACGGAAGCTTTCTTT.

The chain joins TRBV5-1 to TRBJ2-3, with TRBD2 identical over 11 bases. CDR1 and CDR2 from the germline V gene are SGHRS and YFSETQ. The junction had 19 bases not matched to a gene; V was cut back by 7 bases and J by 0 bases. The CDR3 consists of 20 residues. The CDR3 here is CASVRLLGLAVRTSTDTQYF. CDR3 DNA sequence: TGCGCCAGCGTCAGACTGTTGGGACTAGCGGTGAGGACTAGCACAGATACGCAGTATTTT.

This rearrangement joins TRBV30 to TRBJ2-5, with 9 nucleotides matching TRBD2. Germline values: CDR1 GTSNPN, CDR2 SVGIG (reference sequence). CDR3 length equals 16 residues. Trimming removed 2 bases from V and 4 bases from J; junction bases left unmatched: 11. CDR3 in DNA: TGTGCCTGGAGTTTTGACGGGACTAGCCGTAGAGAGACCCAGTACTTC. It encodes CAWSFDGTSRRETQYF.

The rearrangement links TRBV6-5 to TRBJ2-2, with 8 bases identical to TRBD1. Trimming at V came to 2 bases and at J to 1 base, leaving 0 bases not matched to a gene. CDR1 is MNHEY, CDR2 SVGAGI, per germline. The CDR3 extends over 15 amino acids. The CDR3 sequence is CASSYGQGNTGELFF. The CDR3, as DNA: TGTGCCAGCAGTTACGGACAGGGGAACACCGGGGAGCTGTTTTTT.

V gene TRBV6-1 combines with J gene TRBJ2-4, with TRBD2 as a possible D gene (5 bases). The V gene lost 4 bases and the J gene lost 6 bases, with 13 bases spanning the gap. This CDR3 region has 14 residues. Germline CDR1 MNHNS, CDR2 SASEGT. CDR3 loop: CASSVNLEGNIQYF. In DNA form, the CDR3 reads TGTGCCAGCAGTGTCAACCTCGAGGGAAACATTCAGTACTTC.

This clone has just one count. This chain uses TRBV30 with TRBJ2-7, with 7 nucleotides matching TRBD2. The CDR3 sequence is 14 residues long. The J segment lost 1 base and the V segment lost 6 bases, leaving 9 bases of the junction unmatched. Looked up from germline, CDR1 is GTSNPN and CDR2 is SVGIG (reference sequence). The CDR3 loop reads CACGRRERSYEQYF. The DNA for the CDR3 is TGTGCCTGTGGGCGGCGGGAGAGGTCCTACGAGCAGTACTTC.

In this sample, this clone is medium-sized. This chain connects TRBV7-2 to TRBJ1-3; D perhaps matches TRBD1 (6 bases). V shed 0 bases and J shed 0 bases, with 9 bases lying between them. The CDR3 loop spans 16 amino acids. CDR1 is SGHTA, CDR2 FQGNSA, per germline. CDR3 nucleotide sequence: TGTGCCAGCAGCTTAGCGACAGGACTCTCTGGAAACACCATATATTTT. Translation: CASSLATGLSGNTIYF.

The chain is built from TRBV29-1 and TRBJ2-1, with a tentative D call TRBD1 (5 bases). CDR1 and CDR2 from the germline V gene are SQVTM and ANQGSEA. The V end was cut by 7 bases, the J end by 6 bases, with 22 bases between. The CDR3 extends over 15 amino acids. The CDR3 nucleotides read TGCAGCGCCCCATCAGGGAACCTACCGAGCAATGAGCAGTTCTTC. It translates to CSAPSGNLPSNEQFF.

The sample holds a few counts of this clone. J is TRBJ1-2 and V is TRBV29-1, with 7 nucleotides matching TRBD1. Looked up from germline, CDR1 is SQVTM and CDR2 is ANQGSEA. This CDR3 is built from 12 residues. V lost 4 bases to trimming and J lost 8 bases; unmatched junction nucleotides: 7. The CDR3 region is CSVGFRGGGYTF. For the CDR3, the DNA is TGCAGCGTTGGGTTCCGAGGGGGCGGCTACACCTTC.

The genes are TRBV5-1 and TRBJ2-5; 9 bases are a match to TRBD1. The V gene end was trimmed by 4 bases and the J gene end by 3 bases; junction bases not matched to a gene: 1. CDR1 and CDR2 from the germline V gene are SGHRS and YFSETQ. CDR3 length: 13 amino acids. The CDR3 loop is CASSRTGEETQYF. CDR3 DNA sequence: TGCGCCAGCAGCAGGACAGGGGAAGAGACCCAGTACTTC.

The J gene is TRBJ2-5, the V gene TRBV7-2, with D perhaps TRBD1 (5 bases). The germline gives CDR1 SGHTA, CDR2 FQGNSA. This CDR3 is 13 amino acids long. V was pared by 0 bases and J by 3 bases, with 5 bases between. The CDR3 sequence: CASSLAREETQYF. The DNA for the CDR3 is TGTGCCAGCAGCTTAGCCAGGGAAGAGACCCAGTACTTC.

The rearrangement uses TRBV20-1 and TRBJ2-1; D uncertain. CDR1 and CDR2 (germline): DFQATT, SNEGSKA (reference sequence). The CDR3 length is 10 residues. V was trimmed by 2 bases and J by 8 bases, leaving 4 bases between them. CDR3 region: CSARLDEQFF. CDR3 DNA: TGCAGTGCTAGACTGGATGAGCAGTTCTTC.

The V call is TRBV6-6, the J call TRBJ1-5, with 8 nucleotides matching TRBD1. The germline V gene has CDR1 MNHNY and CDR2 SVGAGI (reference sequence). This CDR3 is built from 15 residues. V lost 2 bases to trimming and J lost 5 bases; unmatched junction nucleotides: 5. The CDR3 DNA reads as TGTGCCAGCAGTTACACCAGGGGGCGGGATCAGCCCCAGCATTTT. It specifies CASSYTRGRDQPQHF.

This clone has a handful of counts. The gene calls are TRBV25-1 and TRBJ2-3; 8 bases align to TRBD2. Per the germline V gene, CDR1 is MGHDK and CDR2 is SYGVNS. The CDR3 totals 16 residues. The V and J ends lost 2 bases and 2 bases, in that order; junction bases with no gene match: 6. CDR3 nucleotides: TGTGCCAGCAGTGAAAGGAGCGGGAGTGTCACAGATACGCAGTATTTT. It specifies CASSERSGSVTDTQYF.

This clone was found a few times. The chain combines TRBV6-6 with TRBJ2-7; D possibly corresponds to TRBD2 (5 bases). This CDR3 has 14 amino acids. Germline CDR1 is MNHNY and CDR2 is SVGAGI (reference sequence). The V and J ends lost 4 bases and 6 bases respectively, with 16 bases between them. Written as DNA, the CDR3 is TGTGCCAGCAGTTTCGGACTGTCACGGCTCGAGCAGTACTTC. Protein: CASSFGLSRLEQYF.

CDR3 loop: CASSGQGQETQYF. CDR3 DNA: TGTGCCAGCAGTGGACAGGGGCAAGAGACCCAGTACTTC. The genes are TRBV28 and TRBJ2-5; TRBD1 aligns across 9 bases. J gave up 2 bases and V 5 bases, and 0 bases lay outside the gene matches. The germline CDR1 and CDR2 sequences are MDHEN and SYDVKM. The CDR3 is made up of 13 amino acids.

The chain has TRBV15 and TRBJ2-3; the D gene is possibly TRBD2 (5 bases). There are 13 residues in the CDR3. CDR1 is LNHNV, CDR2 YYDKDF, per germline (reference sequence). The V gene lost 0 bases and the J gene lost 10 bases, with 11 bases spanning the gap. DNA for the CDR3: TGTGCCACCAGCAGAGATGAGGGATCTCCGCAGTATTTT. Protein product: CATSRDEGSPQYF.

This clone was seen a few times. The chain couples TRBV29-1 to TRBJ1-2; 7 bases agree with TRBD1. With 3 bases clipped from V and 8 bases from J, the junction kept 6 bases outside the gene matches. Per the germline V gene, CDR1 is SQVTM and CDR2 is ANQGSEA. CDR3 length: 12 residues. Here the CDR3 reads CSVEGQGGGYTF. DNA of the CDR3: TGCAGCGTTGAGGGCCAGGGGGGCGGCTACACCTTC.